This is a list of T cell receptor beta chains from one sample in a study of cytomegalovirus exposure and HLA in healthy donors. TCRdb's copy holds only in-frame clones and misses some; the assay was immunoSEQ multiplex PCR. This table lists 75,000 to 85,000 clones. The sequenced sample consisted of PBMCs. The receptors were gathered from a man aged 50 or older in good health and CMV-seronegative. The CDR3 runs from the conserved cysteine through the conserved F or W. The order of the fields is V gene, D gene, J gene, CDR3 protein, CDR3 DNA. A D gene is named only where the DNA matches it firmly.

TRBV28	NA	TRBJ1-4	CASSLRGGEKLFF	TGTGCCAGCAGTCTCAGGGGCGGGGAAAAACTGTTTTTT
TRBV2	TRBD2	TRBJ2-2	CASSKRTRPRTGELFF	TGTGCCAGCAGTAAAAGGACTAGACCGAGGACCGGGGAGCTGTTTTTT
TRBV7-3	TRBD1	TRBJ1-1	CASSLGQGKAFF	TGTGCCAGCAGCCTCGGACAGGGGAAAGCTTTCTTT
TRBV28	TRBD1	TRBJ1-2	CASQTQGFMVYGYTF	TGTGCCAGCCAGACACAGGGGTTTATGGTCTATGGCTACACCTTC
TRBV5-6	TRBD1	TRBJ1-2	CASSSLIGQGARGYTF	TGTGCCAGCAGTTCTTTGATCGGACAGGGGGCGCGCGGCTACACCTTC
TRBV6-1	NA	TRBJ2-7	CASSEVGGVGEQYF	TGTGCCAGCAGTGAAGTAGGAGGGGTCGGCGAGCAGTACTTC
TRBV6-1	TRBD1	TRBJ1-1	CASSARQGNTEAFF	TGTGCCAGCAGTGCCCGACAGGGAAACACTGAAGCTTTCTTT
TRBV6-6	TRBD1	TRBJ1-6	CASSPPGTEDSPLHF	TGTGCCAGCAGCCCCCCAGGGACAGAGGATTCACCCCTCCACTTT
TRBV27	NA	TRBJ1-2	CASSLMSTGGYTF	TGTGCCAGCAGTTTAATGAGCACAGGTGGCTACACCTTC
TRBV6-5	NA	TRBJ1-5	CASSARTGNQPQHF	TGTGCCAGCAGTGCACGGACGGGGAATCAGCCCCAGCATTTT
TRBV7-3	NA	TRBJ1-1	CASSPGGMNTEAFF	TGTGCCAGCAGTCCGGGAGGAATGAACACTGAAGCTTTCTTT
TRBV11-3	TRBD2	TRBJ2-3	CASSPLAGGDTQYF	TGTGCCAGCAGCCCCCTTGCGGGGGGGGATACGCAGTATTTT
TRBV2	NA	TRBJ1-6	CASSETVRALHF	TGTGCCAGCAGTGAAACTGTCCGGGCCCTCCACTTT
TRBV6-6	TRBD1	TRBJ1-4	CASSYPGQGNEKLFF	TGTGCCAGCAGTTACCCTGGACAGGGGAATGAAAAACTGTTTTTT
TRBV11-2	TRBD1	TRBJ1-4	CASSRQGAYEKLFF	TGTGCCAGCAGCCGACAGGGGGCGTATGAAAAACTGTTTTTT
TRBV5-1	NA	TRBJ2-6	CASSQTGRGSGANVLTF	TGCGCCAGCAGCCAGACAGGCCGCGGCTCTGGGGCCAACGTCCTGACTTTC
TRBV2	TRBD1	TRBJ1-2	CASSLGQKSGGYTF	TGTGCCAGCAGCCTGGGACAGAAGTCCGGTGGCTACACCTTC
TRBV6-5	TRBD1	TRBJ2-7	CASRRDRAYEQYF	TGTGCCAGTCGCCGGGACAGGGCCTACGAGCAGTACTTC
TRBV2	TRBD1	TRBJ1-1	CASSQEGGQVEQAFF	TGTGCCAGCAGCCAAGAGGGGGGACAGGTCGAGCAAGCTTTCTTT
TRBV9	NA	TRBJ2-2	CASSSNTGELFF	TGTGCCAGTTCAAGCAACACCGGGGAGCTGTTTTTT
TRBV19	TRBD1	TRBJ1-5	CASTRSGQFNQPQHF	TGTGCCAGCACTCGCTCGGGACAGTTTAATCAGCCCCAGCATTTT
TRBV7-9	NA	TRBJ1-1	CASSYLGGLNTEAFF	TGTGCCAGCAGCTACCTCGGGGGTCTGAACACTGAAGCTTTCTTT
TRBV5-1	NA	TRBJ1-6	CASSLDTYNSPLHF	TGCGCCAGCAGCTTGGACACCTATAATTCACCCCTCCACTTT
TRBV10-3	NA	TRBJ1-5	CAIGQGVNQPQHF	TGTGCCATCGGCCAGGGTGTCAATCAGCCCCAGCATTTT
TRBV10-3	TRBD2	TRBJ2-2	CAISDRPSGDAGELFF	TGTGCCATCAGTGATAGGCCTAGCGGGGATGCCGGGGAGCTGTTTTTT
TRBV11-2	NA	TRBJ2-2	CASSPRGGLATGELFF	TGTGCCAGCAGCCCTAGGGGGGGGCTAGCAACCGGGGAGCTGTTTTTT
TRBV4-3	TRBD2	TRBJ2-7	CASSQDFAGGLYYEQYF	TGCGCCAGCAGCCAAGACTTCGCGGGGGGGCTCTACTACGAGCAGTACTTC
TRBV7-6	NA	TRBJ1-4	CASSLGIRDTLETNEKLFF	TGTGCCAGCAGCTTGGGAATCCGGGACACACTTGAGACTAATGAAAAACTGTTTTTT
TRBV5-1	TRBD1	TRBJ1-1	CASSLDRGPEAFF	TGCGCCAGCAGCCTTGACAGGGGGCCTGAAGCTTTCTTT
TRBV6-1	NA	TRBJ1-6	CASSEPGLSSYNSPLHF	TGTGCCAGCAGTGAACCAGGGTTAAGCTCCTATAATTCACCCCTCCACTTT
TRBV11-1	NA	TRBJ1-6	CASSSRFNSPLHF	TGTGCCAGCAGCTCGCGGTTTAATTCACCCCTCCACTTT
TRBV5-1	NA	TRBJ2-3	CASSLDRTVTDTQYF	TGCGCCAGCAGCTTGGACCGCACGGTCACAGATACGCAGTATTTT
TRBV5-4	NA	TRBJ1-6	CASSFGTPSSYNSPLHF	TGTGCCAGCAGCTTCGGGACACCGAGCTCCTATAATTCACCCCTCCACTTT
TRBV2	TRBD1	TRBJ2-7	CASTGQGRDEQYF	TGTGCCAGCACGGGACAGGGTAGGGACGAGCAGTACTTC
TRBV4-1	TRBD2	TRBJ2-1	CASSQESGGAHEQFF	TGCGCCAGCAGCCAAGAAAGCGGGGGGGCCCATGAGCAGTTCTTC
TRBV5-1	NA	TRBJ2-7	CASSGDSDEQYF	TGCGCCAGCAGCGGAGACAGTGACGAGCAGTACTTC
TRBV5-1	NA	TRBJ2-2	CASSMTLGVRAGELFF	TGCGCCAGCAGCATGACACTAGGCGTGAGGGCCGGGGAGCTGTTTTTT
TRBV9	TRBD1	TRBJ1-1	CASSVPQQGPNTEAFF	TGTGCCAGCAGCGTACCCCAACAGGGGCCGAACACTGAAGCTTTCTTT
TRBV4-2	NA	TRBJ1-2	CASSQTEANYGYTF	TGTGCCAGCAGCCAGACAGAGGCTAACTATGGCTACACCTTC
TRBV6-6	NA	TRBJ2-5	CASSYSGTPRTQYF	TGTGCCAGCAGTTACTCTGGGACTCCTAGGACCCAGTACTTC
TRBV6-5	NA	TRBJ1-3	CASRYGNTIYF	TGTGCCAGCAGATATGGAAACACCATATATTTT
TRBV5-6	NA	TRBJ2-5	CASSLLTGTETQYF	TGTGCCAGCAGCTTGCTAACAGGGACAGAGACCCAGTACTTC
TRBV4-1	TRBD1	TRBJ2-7	CASSQEDRGEQYF	TGCGCCAGCAGCCAAGAGGACAGGGGCGAGCAGTACTTC
TRBV7-2	TRBD1	TRBJ1-2	CASSLGTGGWGYTF	TGTGCCAGCAGCTTAGGGACAGGGGGTTGGGGCTACACCTTC
TRBV5-4	TRBD2	TRBJ2-3	CASSPGLAKSTDTQYF	TGTGCCAGCAGCCCGGGACTAGCGAAAAGCACAGATACGCAGTATTTT
TRBV28	TRBD1	TRBJ1-6	CASSLGGQGGSPLHF	TGTGCCAGCAGTTTAGGGGGACAGGGGGGCTCACCCCTCCACTTT
TRBV9	TRBD1	TRBJ2-2	CASSSLGTGFLGELFF	TGTGCCAGCAGCTCCCTGGGGACAGGGTTTTTGGGGGAGCTGTTTTTT
TRBV29-1	TRBD1	TRBJ1-1	CSVKGQAAPEAFF	TGCAGCGTAAAAGGACAGGCCGCTCCTGAAGCTTTCTTT
TRBV18	NA	TRBJ1-4	CASSPDQGNEKLFF	TGTGCCAGCTCACCAGACCAGGGCAATGAAAAACTGTTTTTT
TRBV6-5	TRBD1	TRBJ2-1	CASTWDRTSDNEQFF	TGTGCCAGCACCTGGGACAGAACTTCCGACAATGAGCAGTTCTTC
TRBV2	TRBD2	TRBJ2-2	CASSRTSVLNTGELFF	TGTGCCAGCAGTCGGACTAGCGTTCTGAACACCGGGGAGCTGTTTTTT
TRBV19	NA	TRBJ2-7	CASSMQGGYEQYF	TGTGCCAGTAGTATGCAGGGAGGCTACGAGCAGTACTTC
TRBV2	TRBD1	TRBJ2-2	CASNVQGVNTGELFF	TGTGCCAGCAATGTACAGGGGGTGAACACCGGGGAGCTGTTTTTT
TRBV20-1	NA	TRBJ2-5	CSAERGETQYF	TGCAGTGCTGAAAGGGGGGAGACCCAGTACTTC
TRBV10-1	NA	TRBJ1-1	CASSSDKNTEAFF	TGCGCCAGCAGTTCGGACAAGAACACTGAAGCTTTCTTT
TRBV5-1	TRBD1	TRBJ1-4	CASSLQGAPNEKLFF	TGCGCCAGCAGCTTACAGGGGGCACCTAATGAAAAACTGTTTTTT